This TCR beta chain was captured in a study of CD8 T cells in cerebrospinal fluid in Alzheimer's disease (dated by TCRdb to about 2020). As for the study more broadly: The study used two single-cell methods, plate-based nested PCR sequencing and droplet-based sequencing, to evaluate clonal expansion of CSF T cells. Whether clonally expanded T cells were present in cerebrospinal fluid from healthy elderly individuals and from patients with neurodegenerative disease was tested. The droplet-based CSF comparison of patients and controls included some ten healthy controls (about 11,000 cells) and some ten patients with MCI or Alzheimer's disease (approximately 9,800 cells). A total of 25 or so samples were covered by the CSF gene-expression analysis, in which Parkinson's disease patients were included.

None of the participants had acute infectious disease, and every participant was in good physical condition. Neurodegeneration in patients was confirmed with biomarkers including neurofilament, amyloid-beta and tau. A live/dead marker was used to sort live CSF cells for droplet-based sequencing. To pellet immune cells, CSF obtained by lumbar puncture was centrifuged at 300g. Each CSF sample was checked for red blood cells, and any sample showing blood contamination was excluded. CSF cells were cryopreserved in freezing medium, frozen overnight at -80 degrees C, and subsequently stored in liquid nitrogen. CSF samples were stored for less than seven months before analysis. Reading the germline V gene (reference sequence) gives CDR1 MNHNY and CDR2 SVGAGI. The CDR3 covers 14 residues, taking in both the cysteine and the phenylalanine. Only the protein is available. Overall study outcomes, separate from this receptor: The EBV-specific clones were neither the most highly expanded clones nor enriched among patients. The authors cautioned that detecting EBV-specific TCRs in CSF does not establish a causal link between EBV and Alzheimer's disease. A higher percentage of TCRs was made up by the largest CSF clone in patients with MCI or Alzheimer's disease than in controls. Only samples with detectable clones (roughly eleven healthy, 5 MCI, 5 AD, 6 PD) were included in the overall clonality comparison. In pooled data, a highly expanded clone (at least 3% of TCRs) occurred in 1 of 10 healthy subjects versus most of the 6 Alzheimer's patients.

The library relied on 10x single-cell sequencing. CSF cells were profiled with 10X Genomics single-cell V(D)J and 5' gene-expression libraries. An Illumina NextSeq550 was used to sequence CSF single-cell TCR libraries. Per the original workflow: V(D)J reads were aligned to the vdj-GRCh38 alts ensemble 2.0.0 reference and processed with the Cell Ranger vdj pipeline. Clonotypes were defined as cell barcodes sharing the same set of productive CDR3 nucleotide sequences. Clonotype information was added to Seurat v3.0 gene-expression metadata to link clonality with transcriptional profiles. Exclusion was applied to CSF cells with more than 1,800 genes, more than 7,500 UMIs or more than 10% mitochondrial reads. To identify TCRs with known antigen specificity, CDR3-beta sequences were compared against VDJdb. The network analysis of clone sharing was performed with the R package qgraph and was limited to TCRs that had complete alpha and beta chains. TCRdb reprocessed the reads, reporting each CDR3 protein sequence once and no DNA. These V and J calls rely on TCRdb rather than the paper's analysis. The table for this sample records around 1,400 distinct CDR3 sequences. The ten most abundant clones make up 15% to 20% of the sample.

This clonotype is medium-sized (0.01 to 0.1%) as judged by frequency; no count is noted. The antigen this receptor binds is unknown. Sequenced sample: cerebrospinal fluid. The rearrangement joined TRBV6-6 to TRBJ1-5. The sequence came from a human donor with mild cognitive impairment. The encoded CDR3 is CASSYLEGNQPQHF.